Below, 5 T cell receptor beta chains from the same sample are listed, as sequenced in a study of cytomegalovirus exposure and HLA in healthy donors. PCR involved 60 Vbeta and 13 Jbeta primers. Libraries were prepared by immunoSEQ multiplex PCR; TCRdb keeps only in-frame clonotypes and omits some of them. Here the sample spans 150,000 to 200,000 clones, 70% to 85% being singletons. What was sequenced was PBMCs. All receptors derive from a man between 18 and 29 years old in good health and CMV-seronegative.

This chain uses TRBV4-3 with TRBJ2-6; D gene ambiguous. Trimming took 0 bases from V and 0 from J, leaving 9 bases between them. The CDR3 consists of 17 residues. The V gene's germline CDR1 is LGHNA and CDR2 YSLEER. The CDR3 coding sequence is TGCGCCAGCAGCCAAGATGTTTCCGGCTCTGGGGCCAACGTCCTGACTTTC. Translation: CASSQDVSGSGANVLTF.

The rearrangement joins TRBV27 to TRBJ2-1, with a weak D call TRBD1 (5 bases). The CDR3 is 15 residues long. Per germline, CDR1 MNHEY and CDR2 SMNVEV (reference sequence). Trimming pared 4 bases from V and 0 bases from J, leaving 10 bases between. The CDR3 spells CASSSDRSSYNEQFF. In DNA, the CDR3 is TGTGCCAGCAGTTCCGACAGAAGCTCCTACAATGAGCAGTTCTTC.

The chain links TRBV28 to TRBJ1-1; 8 bases align to TRBD1. Germline V gene sequence: CDR1 MDHEN, CDR2 SYDVKM. Trimming at V came to 2 bases and at J to 7 bases, leaving 6 bases not matched to a gene. This CDR3 is 14 amino acids long. The CDR3 here is CASSLPRGLGEAFF. CDR3 DNA: TGTGCCAGCAGTTTACCCAGGGGGCTTGGTGAAGCTTTCTTT.

This rearrangement joins TRBV19 to TRBJ2-7; 7 nucleotides align to TRBD1. The CDR3 is 13 amino acids. The germline gives CDR1 LNHDA, CDR2 SQIVND (reference sequence). V was pared by 3 bases and J by 5 bases, with 4 bases of the junction left unmatched. The CDR3 nucleotides are TGTGCCAGTAGTATGGTGACAGGGAACGAGCAGTACTTC. Its protein product is CASSMVTGNEQYF.

This clone was counted a few times. The V gene is TRBV6-1, the J gene TRBJ1-1; D remains ambiguous. Germline V CDR1 and CDR2: MNHNS, SASEGT. The CDR3 length is 13 residues. V was cut by 2 bases and J by 5 bases, with 9 bases left in between. CDR3 protein: CASSEIGSTEAFF. In nucleotides, the CDR3 is TGTGCCAGCAGTGAAATAGGGAGTACTGAAGCTTTCTTT.